This T cell receptor (beta chain) was obtained from a study of T cell responses to AZD1222 COVID-19 vaccine. The wider study: Second-dose schedules of about 4 or about 12 weeks were combined. The study, taken as a whole, reports: Baseline serology detected seropositivity in only six or seven AZD1222 recipients. Donors in the cohort were predominantly white British and more often female, and clonal diversity was possibly underestimated.

About this clone: The target antigen is unknown. Relative to the germline gene, one junction end is altered; a read error may explain this.

CDR3 length: 12 amino acids. Per germline, CDR1 SGHAT and CDR2 FQNNGV. Some clones are missing from TCRdb's copy, which holds only in-frame ones; the method was immunoSEQ multiplex PCR. The repertoire holds more than 110,000 clones, roughly 93% seen once, with approximately 4.9% in the top ten. The gene calls are TRBV11-2 and TRBJ2-7; the D gene is possibly TRBD1 (6 bases). This specimen consisted of peripheral blood, obtained on day 0 of AZD1222 vaccination. This clonotype originated in an adult in good health. In nucleotides, the CDR3 is TGTGCCAGCAGCTCCCACCGACAGGAACCCCAATTC. Amino acid sequence: CASSSHRQEPQF.